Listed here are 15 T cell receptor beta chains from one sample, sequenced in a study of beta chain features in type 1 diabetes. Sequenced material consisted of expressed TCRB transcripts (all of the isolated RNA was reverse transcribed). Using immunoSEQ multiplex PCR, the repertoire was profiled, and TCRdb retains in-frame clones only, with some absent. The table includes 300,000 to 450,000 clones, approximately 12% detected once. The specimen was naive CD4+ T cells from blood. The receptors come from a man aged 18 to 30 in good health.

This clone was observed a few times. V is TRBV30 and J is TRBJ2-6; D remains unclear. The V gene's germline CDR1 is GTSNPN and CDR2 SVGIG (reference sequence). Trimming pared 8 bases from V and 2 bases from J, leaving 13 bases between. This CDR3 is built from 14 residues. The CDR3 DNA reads TGTGCCACACGTGGTTGGCCTGGGGCCAACGTCCTGACTTTC. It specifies CATRGWPGANVLTF. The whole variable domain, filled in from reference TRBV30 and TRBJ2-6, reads SQTIHQWPATLVQPVGSPLSLECTVEGTSNPNLYWYRQAAGRGLQLLFYSVGIGQISSEVPQNLSASRPQDRQFILSSKKLLLSDSGFYLCATRGWPGANVLTFGAGSRLTVL.

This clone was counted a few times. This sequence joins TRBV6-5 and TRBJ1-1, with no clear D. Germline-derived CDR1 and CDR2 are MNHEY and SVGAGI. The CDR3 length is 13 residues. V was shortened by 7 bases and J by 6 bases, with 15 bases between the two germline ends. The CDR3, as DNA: TGTGCCAGCATTGGCGCAGAGAGGTCTGAAGCTTTCTTT. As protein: CASIGAERSEAFF.

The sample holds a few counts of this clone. In DNA form, the CDR3 reads TGTGCCAGTAGTACATACAATGAGCAGTTCTTC. As protein: CASSTYNEQFF. V gene TRBV19 combines with J gene TRBJ2-1; D is unresolved. The germline V gene encodes CDR1 LNHDA and CDR2 SQIVND (reference sequence). V shed 4 bases and J shed 4 bases, with 2 bases lying between them. The CDR3 extends over 11 amino acids.

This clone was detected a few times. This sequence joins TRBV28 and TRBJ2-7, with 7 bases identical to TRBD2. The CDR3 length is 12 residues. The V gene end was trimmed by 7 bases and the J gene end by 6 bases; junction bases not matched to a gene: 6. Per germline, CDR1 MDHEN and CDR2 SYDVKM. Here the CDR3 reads CASMGGGGEQYF. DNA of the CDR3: TGTGCCAGCATGGGGGGGGGAGGCGAGCAGTACTTC.

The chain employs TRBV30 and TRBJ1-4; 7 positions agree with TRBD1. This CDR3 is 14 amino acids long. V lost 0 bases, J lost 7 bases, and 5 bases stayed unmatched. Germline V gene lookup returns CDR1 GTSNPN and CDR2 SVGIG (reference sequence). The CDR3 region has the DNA TGTGCCTGGAGTGTTCGGACAGGAGGTGAAAAACTGTTTTTT. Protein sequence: CAWSVRTGGEKLFF.

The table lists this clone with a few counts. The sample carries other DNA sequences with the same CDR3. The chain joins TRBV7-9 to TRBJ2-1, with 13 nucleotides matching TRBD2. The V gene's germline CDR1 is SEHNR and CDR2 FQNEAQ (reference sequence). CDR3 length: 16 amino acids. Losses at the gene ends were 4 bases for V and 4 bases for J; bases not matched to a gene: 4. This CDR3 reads CASSSWTSGGYNEQFF. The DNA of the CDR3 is TGTGCCAGCAGCTCCTGGACTAGCGGGGGTTACAATGAGCAGTTCTTC. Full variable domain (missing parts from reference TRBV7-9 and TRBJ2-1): DTGVSQNPRHKITKRGQNVTFRCDPISEHNRLYWYRQTLGQGPEFLTYFQNEAQLEKSRLLSDRFSAERPKGSFSTLEIQRTEQGDSAMYLCASSSWTSGGYNEQFFGPGTRLTVL.

CDR3 nucleotides: TGCGCCAGCAGCCAAGATGGGGGGGCGGGAGATACGCAGTATTTT. It is translated as CASSQDGGAGDTQYF. The V gene is TRBV4-3, the J gene TRBJ2-3, with a weak D call TRBD2 (7 bases). Germline V gives CDR1 LGHNA, CDR2 YSLEER. The CDR3 sequence is 15 residues long. Trimming took off 0 bases at V and 5 bases at J, with 12 bases between the two ends.

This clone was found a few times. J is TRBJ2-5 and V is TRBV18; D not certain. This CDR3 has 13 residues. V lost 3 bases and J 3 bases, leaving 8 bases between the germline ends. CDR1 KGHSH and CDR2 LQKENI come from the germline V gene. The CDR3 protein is CASSPTMEETQYF. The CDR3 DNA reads TGTGCCAGCTCACCCACAATGGAAGAGACCCAGTACTTC. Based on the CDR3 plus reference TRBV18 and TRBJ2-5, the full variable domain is NAGVMQNPRHLVRRRGQEARLRCSPMKGHSHVYWYRQLPEEGLKFMVYLQKENIIDESGMPKERFSAEFPKEGPSILRIQQVVRGDSAAYFCASSPTMEETQYFGPGTRLLVL.

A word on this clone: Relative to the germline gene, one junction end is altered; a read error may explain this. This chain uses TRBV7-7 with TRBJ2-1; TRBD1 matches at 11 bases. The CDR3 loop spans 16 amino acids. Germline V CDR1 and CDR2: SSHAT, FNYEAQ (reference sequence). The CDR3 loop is CASSLSGTGGFNEQFF. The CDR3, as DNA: TGTGCTAGCAGCTTGTCCGGGACAGGGGGATTTAATGAGCAGTTCTTC.

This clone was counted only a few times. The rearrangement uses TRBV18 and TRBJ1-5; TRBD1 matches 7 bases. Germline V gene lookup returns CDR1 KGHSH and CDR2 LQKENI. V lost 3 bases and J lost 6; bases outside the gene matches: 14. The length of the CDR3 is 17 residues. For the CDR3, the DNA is TGTGCCAGCTCACCGATGACGATTACAGGGGAGAGTCAGCCCCAGCATTTT. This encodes CASSPMTITGESQPQHF. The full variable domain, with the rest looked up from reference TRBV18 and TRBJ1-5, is NAGVMQNPRHLVRRRGQEARLRCSPMKGHSHVYWYRQLPEEGLKFMVYLQKENIIDESGMPKERFSAEFPKEGPSILRIQQVVRGDSAAYFCASSPMTITGESQPQHFGDGTRLSIL.

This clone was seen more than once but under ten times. The CDR3 nucleotides are TGTGCCAGCAGGCAGGGGATAGACACTGAAGCTTTCTTT. It is translated as CASRQGIDTEAFF. The chain uses TRBV6-4 and TRBJ1-1, with a tentative D call TRBD1 (6 bases). The CDR3 consists of 13 residues. Germline loops: CDR1 MRHNA, CDR2 SNTAGT. V was pared by 6 bases and J by 3 bases, with 11 bases between.

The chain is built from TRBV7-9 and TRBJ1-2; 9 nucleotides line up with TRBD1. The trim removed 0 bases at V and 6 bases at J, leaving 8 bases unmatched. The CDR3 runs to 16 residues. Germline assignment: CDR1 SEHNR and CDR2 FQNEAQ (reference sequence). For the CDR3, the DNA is TGTGCCAGCAGCTTAGCGGACAGGGGATTCAGGCATGGCTACACCTTC. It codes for CASSLADRGFRHGYTF. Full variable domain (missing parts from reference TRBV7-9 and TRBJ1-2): DTGVSQNPRHKITKRGQNVTFRCDPISEHNRLYWYRQTLGQGPEFLTYFQNEAQLEKSRLLSDRFSAERPKGSFSTLEIQRTEQGDSAMYLCASSLADRGFRHGYTFGSGTRLTVV.

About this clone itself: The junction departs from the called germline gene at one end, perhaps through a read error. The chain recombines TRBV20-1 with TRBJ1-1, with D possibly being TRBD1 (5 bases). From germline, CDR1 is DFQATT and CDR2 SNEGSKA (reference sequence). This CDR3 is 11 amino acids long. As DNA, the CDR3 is TGCAGTGCTAGGATCGGGGGACCGGGGATTTTT. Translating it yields CSARIGGPGIF.

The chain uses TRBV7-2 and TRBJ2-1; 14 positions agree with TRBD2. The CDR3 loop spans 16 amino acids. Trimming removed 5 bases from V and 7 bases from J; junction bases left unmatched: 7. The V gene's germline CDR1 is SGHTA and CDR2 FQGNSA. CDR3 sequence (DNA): TGTGCCAGCAGCATCTCCGGGACTAGCGGGAGAAATGAGCAGTTCTTC. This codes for CASSISGTSGRNEQFF.

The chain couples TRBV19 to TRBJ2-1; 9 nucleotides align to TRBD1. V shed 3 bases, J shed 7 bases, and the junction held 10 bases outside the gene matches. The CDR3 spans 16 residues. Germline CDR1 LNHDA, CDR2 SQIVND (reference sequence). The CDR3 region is CASSIGEGTGRNEQFF. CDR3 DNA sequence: TGTGCCAGTAGTATCGGTGAGGGGACAGGGAGAAATGAGCAGTTCTTC.